This T cell receptor beta chain stems from a study of blood T cells in healthy people across ages. All donors came from Russia, were Caucasian and healthy, and spanned ages roughly 6 to 95. Findings and caveats of the study: Estimates drawn from one million T cells were deemed to understate diversity. With age, beta diversity per million T cells declined roughly linearly, significantly by about 40. The study found TCR beta diversity correlated strongly with naive T cell percentage.

Notes on this clonotype: What it binds is not known.

A sample-barcoded 5' primer and a J-beta primer mix were used in a second PCR of about 6 to 12 cycles. MiXCR was run by TCRdb on the 5' RACE reads, yielding one entry per CDR3 protein. Seen here are about a million distinct CDR3 sequences, around 54% observed once, and the top ten hold 20% to 25%. V was trimmed by 5 bases and J by 4 bases, leaving 18 bases between them. The CDR3 covers 16 residues. Germline V gene lookup returns CDR1 MDHEN and CDR2 SYDVKM. The origin of this receptor is a woman aged 55 to 70 in good health. The genes are TRBV28 and TRBJ1-5, with D hard to call. What was sequenced was blood. The CDR3 is CASSLFMGSGNQPQHF. The CDR3, as DNA: TGTGCCAGCAGTCTCTTTATGGGGTCGGGAAATCAGCCCCAGCATTTT.